This is a list of T cell receptor beta chains from one sample in a study of immune cell composition in non-small cell lung cancer. Here immunoSEQ multiplex PCR was the method, and the copy in TCRdb shows in-frame clones only, minus some. The sample shows 1,700 or so clones, less than 85% of them seen only once. The sequencing sample was made of lung tumor tissue. The receptors originated from a human donor with non-small cell lung cancer. CDR3s leave out the opening cysteine and the closing phenylalanine or tryptophan. Size tells how often a clone was seen (once, few, many) or the class of an expanded clone, and some rows leave it out.

clone_size v_call cdr3_aa
NA TRBV21-1 ASSKDRFQQPQH
NA TRBV19 ASSPDWNTEAF
NA TRBV28 ASSFFTGPQH
NA TRBV29-1 SVEGASYNEQF
NA TRBV7-2 ASSLAPGGSGRGTGELF
NA TRBV6-5 ASSYSTRYNEQF
once TRBV27 ASRGQGVSNQPQH
NA TRBV18 ASSPPGGSGYNEQF
NA TRBV2 ASMELAGYNEQF
NA TRBV19 ASSPLTGAESYEQY
NA TRBV5-1 ASSVNRGYSSGANVLT
NA TRBV7-9 ASSLWTGDHQH
NA TRBV5-5 ASSLQGTYEQY
NA TRBV4-2 ASSPGLAYEQY
NA TRBV7-2 ASSQAGWLGKQY
NA TRBV4-2 ASSRQGGNEKLF
NA TRBV11-2 ASSLEGAGAVTDTQY
few TRBV5-6 ASSLGGPETQY
NA TRBV28 ASSFTGSGDTQY
NA TRBV6-6 ASSGTSGSTGELF
NA TRBV6-1 ASSALTSGGYNEQF
NA TRBV7-9 ASSQEGQGPSYEQY